This TCR beta chain was identified in a study of blood T cell repertoires in COVID-19. Germline assignment: CDR1 MNHEY and CDR2 SVGEGT. The CDR3 sequence is 14 residues long. Trimming removed 4 bases at V and 1 base at J, with 10 bases between. Here immunoSEQ multiplex PCR was the method, and the copy in TCRdb shows in-frame clones only, minus some. The sample has around 70,000 clones, less than 85% seen once. The rearrangement uses TRBV6-2 or TRBV6-3 and TRBJ2-5, with a weak D call TRBD1 (5 bases). The specimen was peripheral blood. The clonotype originates from a man in his fifties or sixties with acute or convalescent COVID-19. The CDR3 DNA reads TGTGCCAGCAGTTCCGTGACAGTCCAAGAGACCCAGTACTTC. This translates into CASSSVTVQETQYF.